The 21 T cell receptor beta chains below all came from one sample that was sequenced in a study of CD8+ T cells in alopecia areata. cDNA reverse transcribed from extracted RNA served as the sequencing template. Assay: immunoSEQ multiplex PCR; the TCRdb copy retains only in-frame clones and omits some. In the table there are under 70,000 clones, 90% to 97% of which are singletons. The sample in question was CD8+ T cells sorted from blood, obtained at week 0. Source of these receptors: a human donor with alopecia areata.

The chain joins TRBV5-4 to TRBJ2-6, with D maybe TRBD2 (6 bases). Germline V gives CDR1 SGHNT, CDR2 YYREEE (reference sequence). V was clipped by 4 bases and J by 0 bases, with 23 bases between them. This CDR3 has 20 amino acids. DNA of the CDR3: TGTGCCAGCAGCCCGGGTCCACCGGGACTGGACCTCTCTGGGGCCAACGTCCTGACTTTC. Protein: CASSPGPPGLDLSGANVLTF. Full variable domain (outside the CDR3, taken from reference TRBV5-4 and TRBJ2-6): ETGVTQSPTHLIKTRGQQVTLRCSSQSGHNTVSWYQQALGQGPQFIFQYYREEENGRGNFPPRFSGLQFPNYSSELNVNALELDDSALYLCASSPGPPGLDLSGANVLTFGAGSRLTVL.

The CDR3 nucleotides are TGCGCCAGCAGCTTGGCTAACGGACCACAGGGGTACAAGCAGTACTTC. Translating it yields CASSLANGPQGYKQYF. The rearrangement links TRBV5-1 to TRBJ2-7, with 7 nucleotides matching TRBD1. CDR3 length: 16 residues. The V gene's germline CDR1 is SGHRS and CDR2 YFSETQ. The ends lost 0 bases at V and 8 bases at J; junction bases unmatched: 14.

Written as DNA, the CDR3 is TGTGCCAGCAGCTCCTACAGGGTAAGGGATCAGCCCCAGCATTTT. As protein: CASSSYRVRDQPQHF. This chain joins TRBV5-6 and TRBJ1-5; perhaps TRBD1 as D (6 bases). Trimming left V 3 bases short and J 5 bases short, with 15 bases between. The CDR3 is 15 amino acids. CDR1 SGHDT and CDR2 YYEEEE come from the germline V gene.

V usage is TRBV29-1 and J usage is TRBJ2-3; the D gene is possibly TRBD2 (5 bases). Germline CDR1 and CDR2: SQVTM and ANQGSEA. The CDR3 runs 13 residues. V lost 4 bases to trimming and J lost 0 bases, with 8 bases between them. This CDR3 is CSVVDSSTDTQYF. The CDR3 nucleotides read TGCAGCGTTGTGGACTCGAGCACAGATACGCAGTATTTT.

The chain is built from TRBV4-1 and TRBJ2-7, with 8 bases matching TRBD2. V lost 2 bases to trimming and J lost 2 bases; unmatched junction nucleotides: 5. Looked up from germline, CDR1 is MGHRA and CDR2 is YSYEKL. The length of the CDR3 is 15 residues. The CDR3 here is CASSQPSGGAYEQYF. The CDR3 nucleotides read TGCGCCAGCAGCCAACCCAGCGGGGGCGCCTACGAGCAGTACTTC.

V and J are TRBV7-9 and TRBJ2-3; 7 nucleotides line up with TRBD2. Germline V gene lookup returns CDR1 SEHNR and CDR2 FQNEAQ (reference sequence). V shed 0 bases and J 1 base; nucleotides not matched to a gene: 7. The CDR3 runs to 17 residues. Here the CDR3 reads CASSLASSGIGTDTQYF. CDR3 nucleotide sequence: TGTGCCAGCAGCTTAGCGTCTAGCGGTATAGGCACAGATACGCAGTATTTT.

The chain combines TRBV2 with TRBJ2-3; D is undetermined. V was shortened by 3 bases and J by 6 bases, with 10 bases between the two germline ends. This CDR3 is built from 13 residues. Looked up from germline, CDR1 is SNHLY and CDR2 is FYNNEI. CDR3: CASSDLRKDTQYF. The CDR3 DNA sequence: TGTGCCAGCAGTGATCTTCGGAAGGATACGCAGTATTTT.

CDR3 in DNA: TGTGCCAGCAGCTCTGTGGGGTACGAGCAGTACTTC. This codes for CASSSVGYEQYF. This sequence joins TRBV7-2 and TRBJ2-7; D is unclear. The CDR3 length is 12 residues. Trimming pared 4 bases from V and 4 bases from J, leaving 8 bases between. The germline gives CDR1 SGHTA, CDR2 FQGNSA.

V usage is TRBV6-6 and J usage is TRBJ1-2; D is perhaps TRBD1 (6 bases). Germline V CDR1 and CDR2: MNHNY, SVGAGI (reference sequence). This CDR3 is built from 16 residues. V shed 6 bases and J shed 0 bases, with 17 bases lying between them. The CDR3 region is CASSLSGGSTNYGYTF. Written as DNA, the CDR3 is TGTGCCAGCAGCCTTTCCGGGGGCTCAACTAACTATGGCTACACCTTC.

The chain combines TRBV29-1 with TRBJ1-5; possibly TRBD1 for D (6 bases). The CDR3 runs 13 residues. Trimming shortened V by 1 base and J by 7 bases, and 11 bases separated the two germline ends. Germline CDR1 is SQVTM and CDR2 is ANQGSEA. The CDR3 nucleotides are TGCAGCGTTGAAGGGGGGGCAGACCAGCCCCAGCATTTT. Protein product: CSVEGGADQPQHF.

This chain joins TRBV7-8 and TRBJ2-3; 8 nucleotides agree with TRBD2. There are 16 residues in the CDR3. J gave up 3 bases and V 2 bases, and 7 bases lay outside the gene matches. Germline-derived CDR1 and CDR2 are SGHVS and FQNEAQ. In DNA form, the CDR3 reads TGTGCCAGCAGCTTAAGTGTCGGCGGGGGGACAGATACGCAGTATTTT. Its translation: CASSLSVGGGTDTQYF.

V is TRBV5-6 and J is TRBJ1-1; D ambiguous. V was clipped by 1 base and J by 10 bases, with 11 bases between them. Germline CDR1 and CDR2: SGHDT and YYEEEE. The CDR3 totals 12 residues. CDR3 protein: CASSLRSRGAFF. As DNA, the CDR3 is TGTGCCAGCAGCTTGAGAAGTCGAGGAGCTTTCTTT.

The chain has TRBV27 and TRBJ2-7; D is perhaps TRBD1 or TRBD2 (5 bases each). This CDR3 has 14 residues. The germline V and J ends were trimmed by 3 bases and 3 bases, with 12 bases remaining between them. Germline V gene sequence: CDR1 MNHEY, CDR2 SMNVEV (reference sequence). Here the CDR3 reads CASSLTWGYYEQYF. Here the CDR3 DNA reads TGTGCCAGCAGTTTGACATGGGGGTACTACGAGCAGTACTTC.

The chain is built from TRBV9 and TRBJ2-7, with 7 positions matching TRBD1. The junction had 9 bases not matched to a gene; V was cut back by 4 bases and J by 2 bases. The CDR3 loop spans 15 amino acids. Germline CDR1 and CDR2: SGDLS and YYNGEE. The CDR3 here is CASSPRGGHAYEQYF. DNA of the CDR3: TGTGCCAGCAGCCCCCGAGGGGGCCATGCCTACGAGCAGTACTTC. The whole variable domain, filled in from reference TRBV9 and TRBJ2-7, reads DSGVTQTPKHLITATGQRVTLRCSPRSGDLSVYWYQQSLDQGLQFLIQYYNGEERAKGNILERFSAQQFPDLHSELNLSSLELGDSALYFCASSPRGGHAYEQYFGPGTRLTVT.

This CDR3 is CASSEWGQGGEKLFF. The CDR3 region has the DNA TGTGCCAGCAGTGAATGGGGACAGGGCGGCGAAAAACTGTTTTTT. The J gene is TRBJ1-4, the V gene TRBV6-1, with TRBD1 identical over 9 bases. The germline V gene has CDR1 MNHNS and CDR2 SASEGT. The V and J ends lost 2 bases and 8 bases, in that order; junction bases with no gene match: 6. This CDR3 comprises 15 residues.

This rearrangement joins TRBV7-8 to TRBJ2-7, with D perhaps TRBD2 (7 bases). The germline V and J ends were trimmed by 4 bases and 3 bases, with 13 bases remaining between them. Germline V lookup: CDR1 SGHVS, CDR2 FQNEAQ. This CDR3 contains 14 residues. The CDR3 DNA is TGTGCCAGCAGCTCTTCGGGGGGCCACTACGAGCAGTACTTC. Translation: CASSSSGGHYEQYF.

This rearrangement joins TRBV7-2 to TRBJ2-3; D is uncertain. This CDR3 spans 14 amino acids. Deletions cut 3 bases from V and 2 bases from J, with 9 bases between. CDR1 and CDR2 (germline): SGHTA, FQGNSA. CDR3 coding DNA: TGTGCCAGCAGCTTGTCAGATTTCACAGATACGCAGTATTTT. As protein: CASSLSDFTDTQYF.

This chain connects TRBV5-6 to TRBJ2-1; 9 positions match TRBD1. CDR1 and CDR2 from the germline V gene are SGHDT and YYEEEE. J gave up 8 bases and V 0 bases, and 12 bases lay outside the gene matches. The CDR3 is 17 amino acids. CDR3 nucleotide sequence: TGTGCCAGCAGCTTGGGGCCGGGGACAGGGTATGTGGATGAGCAGTTCTTC. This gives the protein CASSLGPGTGYVDEQFF.

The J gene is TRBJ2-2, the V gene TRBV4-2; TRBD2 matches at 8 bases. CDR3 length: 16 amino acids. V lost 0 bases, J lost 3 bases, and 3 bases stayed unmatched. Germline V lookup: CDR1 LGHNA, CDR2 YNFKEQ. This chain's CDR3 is CASSQEYGGDTGELFF. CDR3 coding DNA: TGTGCCAGCAGCCAAGAATACGGGGGGGACACCGGGGAGCTGTTTTTT.

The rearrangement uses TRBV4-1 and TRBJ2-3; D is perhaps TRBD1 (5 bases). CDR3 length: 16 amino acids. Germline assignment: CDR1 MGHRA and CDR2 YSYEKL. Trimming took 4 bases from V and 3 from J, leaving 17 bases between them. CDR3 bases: TGCGCCAGCAGCCCCGTACTTGGGGCGCCGACAGATACGCAGTATTTT. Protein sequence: CASSPVLGAPTDTQYF.

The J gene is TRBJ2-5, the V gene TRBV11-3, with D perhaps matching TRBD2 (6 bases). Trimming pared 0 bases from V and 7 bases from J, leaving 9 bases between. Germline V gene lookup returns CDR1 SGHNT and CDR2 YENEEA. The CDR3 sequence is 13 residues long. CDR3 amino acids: CASSLENGGTQYF. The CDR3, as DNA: TGTGCCAGCAGCTTAGAAAACGGGGGGACCCAGTACTTC.